This TCR beta chain comes out of a study of blood T cell repertoires in COVID-19. Study in general: T cells, B-cell-depleted T cells, or PBMCs supplied cDNA or gDNA.

Data came from immunoSEQ multiplex PCR; TCRdb stores just in-frame clones and leaves some out. Altogether under 80,000 clones are present, 65% to 90% being singletons, with the ten largest covering roughly 41%. Looked up from germline, CDR1 is SGHKS and CDR2 is YYEKEE (reference sequence). Trimming left V 2 bases short and J 3 bases short, with 9 bases between. The CDR3 sequence is 14 residues long. The sequence derives from a man older than 75 with acute or convalescent COVID-19. Sequenced material: peripheral blood. The chain has TRBV5-5 and TRBJ1-3, with TRBD1 as a possible D gene (5 bases). Here the CDR3 DNA reads TGTGCCAGCAGCTTTTTTGACAGTGGAAACACCATATATTTT. Translation: CASSFFDSGNTIYF.